Following are 29 T cell receptor beta chains from one sample sequenced in a study of cytomegalovirus exposure and HLA in healthy donors. PCR used 60 Vbeta primers and 13 Jbeta primers. Profiled with immunoSEQ multiplex PCR; TCRdb holds only in-frame clones, not every one. The data show 140,000 to 150,000 clones, 78% seen once. Specimen: PBMCs. The receptors were gathered from a female donor in good health and CMV-seronegative.

The gene calls are TRBV9 and TRBJ2-3; D is perhaps TRBD2 (5 bases). This CDR3 region has 12 residues. Trimming shortened V by 0 bases and J by 6 bases, and 5 bases separated the two germline ends. Looked up from germline, CDR1 is SGDLS and CDR2 is YYNGEE. The CDR3 DNA reads as TGTGCCAGCAGCGTAGCGGGGGATACGCAGTATTTT. Protein sequence: CASSVAGDTQYF.

The gene calls are TRBV6-4 and TRBJ2-7; 9 bases line up with TRBD1. From germline, CDR1 is MRHNA and CDR2 SNTAGT. The V and J ends lost 3 bases and 2 bases, in that order; junction bases with no gene match: 8. The CDR3 is 16 residues long. CDR3 nucleotide sequence: TGTGCCAGCAGTGAGAACCCCGGGACAGGGACCTACGAGCAGTACTTC. Protein sequence: CASSENPGTGTYEQYF.

This clone showed up just a few times. The chain has TRBV28 and TRBJ1-6, with 7 bases matching TRBD1. The V segment lost 2 bases and the J segment 7 bases; nucleotides outside the gene matches: 5. The V gene's germline CDR1 is MDHEN and CDR2 SYDVKM. There are 15 residues in the CDR3. The CDR3 region is CASSLAGTVNSPLHF. The DNA of the CDR3 is TGTGCCAGCAGTTTAGCGGGGACAGTCAATTCACCCCTCCACTTT.

The chain employs TRBV27 and TRBJ2-5, with TRBD1 matching 7 bases. The J call could be wrong; TRBJ2-7 is a better fit for the DNA end. Looked up from germline, CDR1 is MNHEY and CDR2 is SMNVEV (reference sequence). The CDR3 sequence is 15 residues long. The CDR3 DNA reads TGTGCCAGCAGTTCGTACAGGGGAAGGGCCTACGAGCAGTACTTC. Protein sequence: CASSSYRGRAYEQYF.

This clone was observed a single time. The J gene is TRBJ2-2, the V gene TRBV9; 12 bases line up with TRBD2. Germline CDR1 SGDLS, CDR2 YYNGEE. Trimming took 7 bases from V and 2 from J; bases not matched to a gene: 6. The CDR3 contains 16 residues. CDR3 residues: CASSRTSGENTGELFF. CDR3 bases: TGTGCCAGCTCGAGGACTAGCGGGGAAAACACCGGGGAGCTGTTTTTT.

V gene TRBV25-1 combines with J gene TRBJ1-1; tentatively, D is TRBD1 (5 bases). Germline CDR1 MGHDK, CDR2 SYGVNS. Between the trimmed V and J ends, which lost 4 bases and 2 bases, there was a span of 14 bases. The CDR3 covers 15 residues. CDR3 sequence (DNA): TGTGCCAGCAGTGGAATGGGGGGGGGTAACACTGAAGCTTTCTTT. Residues: CASSGMGGGNTEAFF.

The chain combines TRBV30 with TRBJ2-1, with no clear D. Looked up from germline, CDR1 is GTSNPN and CDR2 is SVGIG (reference sequence). The CDR3 runs 13 residues. V lost 0 bases, J lost 7 bases, and 10 bases lay in between. CDR3 residues: CAWSVLRWNEQFF. The CDR3 DNA sequence: TGTGCCTGGAGTGTACTCAGGTGGAATGAGCAGTTCTTC.

V is TRBV28 and J is TRBJ2-2, with D possibly matching TRBD2 (5 bases). Trimming took 4 bases from V and 5 from J, leaving 11 bases between them. The CDR3 contains 14 residues. Per germline, CDR1 MDHEN and CDR2 SYDVKM. The CDR3 region is CASSYTGNTGELFF. The CDR3 DNA is TGTGCCAGCAGTTATACGGGGAATACCGGGGAGCTGTTTTTT. Looking up the rest from reference TRBV28 and TRBJ2-2 gives the full variable domain: DVKVTQSSRYLVKRTGEKVFLECVQDMDHENMFWYRQDPGLGLRLIYFSYDVKMKEKGDIPEGYSVSREKKERFSLILESASTNQTSMYLCASSYTGNTGELFFGEGSRLTVL.

This chain links TRBV28 with TRBJ1-5, with D possibly matching TRBD1 (6 bases). Trimming shortened V by 5 bases and J by 1 base, and 18 bases separated the two germline ends. The CDR3 runs to 17 residues. Looked up from germline, CDR1 is MDHEN and CDR2 is SYDVKM. The CDR3 bases are TGTGCCAGCAGTGCATCAGGGGCCGGTTCGAGCAATCAGCCCCAGCATTTT. Protein product: CASSASGAGSSNQPQHF.

The rearrangement links TRBV10-3 to TRBJ2-1, with D perhaps TRBD2 (6 bases). The CDR3 has 17 residues. The germline V gene encodes CDR1 ENHRY and CDR2 SYGVKD. The germline V and J ends were trimmed by 0 bases and 5 bases, with 17 bases remaining between them. The DNA of the CDR3 is TGTGCCATCAGTGAGTCCCCCACCGGGACTCGACACAATGAGCAGTTCTTC. Its translation: CAISESPTGTRHNEQFF.

The rearrangement joins TRBV4-3 to TRBJ2-1; 8 positions agree with TRBD2. From germline, CDR1 is LGHNA and CDR2 YSLEER. There are 15 residues in the CDR3. The trim removed 1 base at V and 6 bases at J, leaving 5 bases unmatched. The CDR3 spells CASSQGRLASNEQFF. The CDR3 bases are TGCGCCAGCAGCCAAGGAAGACTAGCGAGCAATGAGCAGTTCTTC.

This chain uses TRBV2 with TRBJ2-1; possible D gene TRBD2, 6 bases. V gave up 6 bases and J gave up 0 bases, with 12 bases separating them. The CDR3 is 15 residues long. Per the germline V gene, CDR1 is SNHLY and CDR2 is FYNNEI. The CDR3 reads CASSPGTSSYNEQFF. CDR3 nucleotide sequence: TGTGCCAGCAGCCCCGGGACTTCCTCCTACAATGAGCAGTTCTTC.

The V and J genes are TRBV9 and TRBJ2-1; TRBD2 matches at 8 bases. J gave up 0 bases and V 3 bases, and 2 bases lay outside the gene matches. This CDR3 comprises 15 residues. The germline gives CDR1 SGDLS, CDR2 YYNGEE. CDR3 DNA: TGTGCCAGCAGCGGAGGACTAGCCTCCTACAATGAGCAGTTCTTC. Its translation: CASSGGLASYNEQFF.

The CDR3 DNA sequence: TGTGCCAGCAGCTACGGCAGCGCCGGCTATGGCTACACCTTC. This gives the protein CASSYGSAGYGYTF. The chain joins TRBV7-8 to TRBJ1-2; no clear D. The CDR3 is made up of 14 amino acids. CDR1 and CDR2 from the germline V gene are SGHVS and FQNEAQ. Trimming pared 4 bases from V and 4 bases from J, leaving 13 bases between.

The chain uses TRBV6-1 and TRBJ1-5; D gene uncertain. Germline V CDR1 and CDR2: MNHNS, SASEGT. The length of the CDR3 is 13 residues. Trimming stripped 9 bases from V and 5 bases from J, with 14 bases between. The CDR3 DNA follows: TGTGCCAGTTGCCGGGGAGGTGATCAGCCCCAGCATTTT. Protein sequence: CASCRGGDQPQHF.

This chain links TRBV4-1 with TRBJ1-1; D not resolved. This CDR3 is built from 13 residues. The V end lost 0 bases, the J end lost 10 bases, and 12 bases lay between the germline ends. Germline lookup yields CDR1 MGHRA and CDR2 YSYEKL. The CDR3 reads CASSQELGVIAFF. Here the CDR3 DNA reads TGCGCCAGCAGCCAAGAGCTCGGGGTGATAGCTTTCTTT.

This chain connects TRBV29-1 to TRBJ2-3; D possibly corresponds to TRBD1 (5 bases). Germline lookup yields CDR1 SQVTM and CDR2 ANQGSEA. The V end lost 8 bases, the J end lost 0 bases, and 15 bases lay between the germline ends. The CDR3 is 14 amino acids. In DNA form, the CDR3 reads TGCAGCAGCGCCTTGACAGCTAGCACAGATACGCAGTATTTT. Its protein is CSSALTASTDTQYF.

This chain links TRBV6-5 with TRBJ1-1, with a weak D call TRBD1 (6 bases). CDR1 is MNHEY and CDR2 is SVGAGI in the germline V gene. The CDR3 has 14 residues. The V end was cut by 6 bases, the J end by 1 base, with 12 bases between. The DNA for the CDR3 is TGTGCCAGCAGCCCAGGGGCACGGAACACTGAAGCTTTCTTT. The encoded protein is CASSPGARNTEAFF.

The rearrangement joins TRBV5-5 to TRBJ1-2; D possibly corresponds to TRBD1 (5 bases). Germline loops: CDR1 SGHKS, CDR2 YYEKEE (reference sequence). V was cut by 0 bases and J by 4 bases, with 10 bases left in between. This CDR3 is built from 14 residues. This CDR3 reads CASSLAGIAYGYTF. The CDR3 nucleotides are TGTGCCAGCAGCTTGGCAGGGATTGCCTATGGCTACACCTTC.

This clone was observed a few times. The chain combines TRBV2 with TRBJ1-2, with TRBD1 identical over 8 bases. Looked up from germline, CDR1 is SNHLY and CDR2 is FYNNEI. V lost 3 bases to trimming and J lost 2 bases; unmatched junction nucleotides: 5. This CDR3 spans 15 amino acids. The CDR3: CASSEGTGHNYGYTF. The CDR3 DNA sequence: TGTGCCAGCAGTGAGGGGACAGGTCACAACTATGGCTACACCTTC.

V usage is TRBV5-4 and J usage is TRBJ2-3, with D possibly TRBD2 on 5 matching bases. From germline, CDR1 is SGHNT and CDR2 YYREEE (reference sequence). CDR3 size: 15 residues. V was clipped by 2 bases and J by 0 bases, with 10 bases between them. The CDR3 nucleotides read TGTGCCAGCAGCTTAGCGGTAACTAGCACAGATACGCAGTATTTT. It specifies CASSLAVTSTDTQYF.

The chain recombines TRBV4-2 with TRBJ1-2, with 12 positions matching TRBD1. Per germline, CDR1 LGHNA and CDR2 YNFKEQ. CDR3 length equals 14 residues. V dropped 5 bases and J dropped 6; count of bases not matched to a gene: 4. The CDR3 DNA reads TGTGCCAGCAGCGAACGGGACAGGGGGCATGGCTACACCTTC. Protein product: CASSERDRGHGYTF.

This clone was found a few times. This chain joins TRBV4-1 and TRBJ2-2; D unresolved. The germline V and J ends were trimmed by 3 bases and 5 bases, with 16 bases remaining between them. The CDR3 has 16 residues. The germline CDR1 and CDR2 sequences are MGHRA and YSYEKL. CDR3 sequence: CASSHPPQIGTGELFF. The DNA for the CDR3 is TGCGCCAGCAGCCATCCCCCCCAAATCGGTACCGGGGAGCTGTTTTTT.

The V call is TRBV19, the J call TRBJ2-7, with 7 bases fitting TRBD2. This CDR3 is 15 amino acids long. Looked up from germline, CDR1 is LNHDA and CDR2 is SQIVND (reference sequence). V lost 8 bases, J lost 3 bases, and 13 bases stayed unmatched. CDR3 residues: CASSFFLADYYEQYF. As DNA, the CDR3 is TGTGCCAGTTCCTTCTTCCTAGCGGACTACTACGAGCAGTACTTC.

This clone occurred many times. The V call is TRBV4-3, the J call TRBJ1-1; 9 bases match TRBD1. V was pared by 4 bases and J by 6 bases, with 3 bases of the junction left unmatched. The germline V gene encodes CDR1 LGHNA and CDR2 YSLEER. This CDR3 has 13 amino acids. The DNA for the CDR3 is TGCGCCAGCAGCCCGGACAGGGGTTCTGAAGCTTTCTTT. As protein: CASSPDRGSEAFF.

This chain's CDR3 is CASSLGGIANYGYTF. The CDR3 coding sequence is TGCGCCAGCAGCCTTGGCGGGATCGCTAACTATGGCTACACCTTC. This chain links TRBV5-1 with TRBJ1-2; no clear D. The CDR3 has 15 amino acids. The germline gives CDR1 SGHRS, CDR2 YFSETQ. V was cut by 4 bases and J by 0 bases, with 13 bases left in between. Full variable domain (missing parts from reference TRBV5-1 and TRBJ1-2): KAGVTQTPRYLIKTRGQQVTLSCSPISGHRSVSWYQQTPGQGLQFLFEYFSETQRNKGNFPGRFSGRQFSNSRSEMNVSTLELGDSALYLCASSLGGIANYGYTFGSGTRLTVV.

V gene TRBV7-2 combines with J gene TRBJ2-3, with TRBD1 as a possible D gene (6 bases). The CDR3 is 14 amino acids. V lost 6 bases to trimming and J lost 2 bases, with 12 bases between them. Germline CDR1 SGHTA, CDR2 FQGNSA. CDR3: CASRAGAFTDTQYF. The CDR3 DNA reads TGTGCCAGCAGGGCAGGGGCTTTCACAGATACGCAGTATTTT.

V gene TRBV9 combines with J gene TRBJ2-1; 11 nucleotides agree with TRBD2. CDR1 and CDR2 (germline): SGDLS, YYNGEE. This CDR3 has 15 amino acids. V was pared by 2 bases and J by 5 bases, with 3 bases of the junction left unmatched. The CDR3 bases are TGTGCCAGCAGCGTGGTAGCGGGAGGGCACAATGAGCAGTTCTTC. This codes for CASSVVAGGHNEQFF.

The chain employs TRBV7-8 and TRBJ2-7; 7 bases align to TRBD2. V shed 8 bases and J 1 base; nucleotides not matched to a gene: 8. This CDR3 is built from 14 residues. CDR1 is SGHVS, CDR2 FQNEAQ, per germline. CDR3 region: CASQRDYPSYEQYF. In nucleotides, the CDR3 is TGTGCCAGCCAACGGGACTACCCTTCCTACGAGCAGTACTTC.